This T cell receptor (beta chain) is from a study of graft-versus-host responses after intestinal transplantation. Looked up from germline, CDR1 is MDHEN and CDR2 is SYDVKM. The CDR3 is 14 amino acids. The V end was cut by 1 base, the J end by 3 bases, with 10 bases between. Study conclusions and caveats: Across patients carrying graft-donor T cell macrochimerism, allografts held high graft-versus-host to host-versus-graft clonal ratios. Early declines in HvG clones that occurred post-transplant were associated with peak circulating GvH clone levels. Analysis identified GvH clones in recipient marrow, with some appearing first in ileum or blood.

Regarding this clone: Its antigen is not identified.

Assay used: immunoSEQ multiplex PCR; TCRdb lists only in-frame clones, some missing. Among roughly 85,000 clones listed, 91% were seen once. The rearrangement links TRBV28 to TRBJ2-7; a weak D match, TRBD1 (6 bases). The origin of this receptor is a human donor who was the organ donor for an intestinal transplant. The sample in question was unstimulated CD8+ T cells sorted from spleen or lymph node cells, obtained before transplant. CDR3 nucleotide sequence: TGTGCCAGCAGTTTATTTAAGACAGGCTACGAGCAGTACTTC. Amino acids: CASSLFKTGYEQYF.